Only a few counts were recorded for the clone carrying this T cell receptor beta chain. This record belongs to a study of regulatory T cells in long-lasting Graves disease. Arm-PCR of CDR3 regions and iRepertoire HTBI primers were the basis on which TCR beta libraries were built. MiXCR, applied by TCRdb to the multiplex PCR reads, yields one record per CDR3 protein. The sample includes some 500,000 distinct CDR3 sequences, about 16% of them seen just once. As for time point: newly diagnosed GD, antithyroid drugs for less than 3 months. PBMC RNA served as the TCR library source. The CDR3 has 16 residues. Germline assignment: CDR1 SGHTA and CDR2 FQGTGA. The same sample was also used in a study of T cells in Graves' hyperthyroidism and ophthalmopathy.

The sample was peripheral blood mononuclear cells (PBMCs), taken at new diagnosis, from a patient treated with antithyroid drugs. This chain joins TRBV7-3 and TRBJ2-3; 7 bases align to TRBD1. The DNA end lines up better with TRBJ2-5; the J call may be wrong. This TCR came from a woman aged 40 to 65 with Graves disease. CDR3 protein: CASSSGVQGRRETQYF. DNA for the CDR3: TGTGCCAGCAGCTCCGGGGTACAGGGGCGGCGGGAGACCCAGTACTTC.